This TCR beta chain was profiled in a study of beta chain features in type 1 diabetes (dated by TCRdb to about 2018). General notes on the study: Mean age, gender distribution, total cell number and subset yield were not different between patients and healthy donors. The study compared the TCRB repertoires of sorted circulating CD4+ T cell subsets in recently diagnosed type 1 diabetes patients with those in matched healthy donors. Whereas all 30 or so donors provided naive and central memory subsets, regulatory and stem cell-like memory subsets were isolated from just 8 patients and roughly eight healthy donors. A total of 107,917,701 sorted cells were examined across all samples, and the number of cells per subset was strongly correlated with RNA yield. What the authors observed across the whole study: The naive, central memory and regulatory TCRB repertoires appeared to resemble one another more closely among patients than among healthy donors. Sequencing cDNA rather than genomic DNA could over-represent highly expressing activated cells, although activation and CD3 levels did not differ between groups. At VDJ recombination sites, patients with type 1 diabetes made fewer insertions and deleted more nucleotides, a pattern implying thymic rearrangement abnormalities. PCR might favor shorter templates, but patient and control samples were amplified and corrected together, so any skew would affect both groups equally. Only small numbers of individuals were included in the HLA sub-analyses, which left unresolved whether HLA type had any influence on TCRB rearrangement. In all four CD4+ subsets, TCRB CDR3 length was moderately but significantly shorter in type 1 diabetes patients.

This clone came up a few times. The antigen it recognizes is unknown. No base-level quality is on record; no much larger clone is a single base apart. The High Capacity cDNA Reverse Transcription Kit was used to reverse transcribe all of the isolated RNA, meaning that expressed TCRB transcripts were what got sequenced. Deep immunoSEQ sequencing was performed on naive, central memory and regulatory T cell samples, with an average of roughly 3.6 million total reads per sample. After sorted cells were lysed in RLT buffer, RNA was extracted with DNase-treated RNeasy Micro or Mini kits, with the choice depending on cell number. To prevent cross-contamination, each cell subset was processed individually, whereas patient and healthy donor samples were processed jointly. The immunoSEQ multiplex PCR was used to amplify TCRB sequences from cDNA, yielding 87-bp fragments that span the CDR3 region. Sequencing of the amplicons was done on the Illumina HiSeq platform. In the original analysis: Synthetic template baselines were used to correct PCR bias computationally, reads within Hamming distance 2 were collapsed together, and singletons that could not be merged were discarded. Reads were aligned to IMGT to assign V, D and J genes, CDR3 length, and insertions or deletions at six rearrangement sites. Within each subset, clonotype counts were normalized to sorted cell number, and only after that were true diversity and Gini coefficients computed with the tcR R package. The overlap coefficient, calculated on TCRB nucleotide sequences, was used to measure repertoire sharing. As a proxy for the pre-selection repertoire, out-of-frame TCRB sequences from naive cells were analyzed. The source is immuneACCESS, and TCRdb retained only in-frame sequences with V and J called. Part of the clones is not carried over; for the studies checked, unresolved V genes explain less than half of this, and the remainder is unexplained. V, J and clone size were drawn from that table, and D and trimming were deduced from the DNA. The sample table records about 250,000 clones; 12% to 15% of these occur just once. About 0.026% of the sample belongs to the ten largest clones.

The CDR3, from cysteine to phenylalanine, totals 14 residues. CDR3 DNA only is kept here, 42 bases in frame from base 1. Germline trimming amounts to 6 bases on V and 2 bases on J, with 4 as the count of junction bases outside the gene matches. As encoded in the germline V gene, CDR1 is SNHLY while CDR2 is FYNNEI. Each donor gave one peripheral blood draw, averaging about 120 mL, which was collected into heparinised tubes. Naive, central memory, regulatory and stem cell-like memory CD4+ T cells were sorted on a BD FACSAria II using a panel including CD45RO, CCR7, CD25, CD127, CD95 and CD27. Purity was above 95% for every sorted population. PBMCs were separated immediately by Lymphoprep density gradient centrifugation and were stained directly, without being cultured. So that batch effects would be minimized, each experiment stained and sorted samples in pairs, pairing one healthy donor with one patient.

The specimen was naive CD4+ T cells from blood. The meaning of the sample's cell subset or site label: true naive CD4+ T cells. This TCR was recovered from a woman between 40 and 50 years old in good health. Recombination joined TRBV2 with TRBJ1-3; TRBD1 lines up with 7 middle nucleotides. The encoded CDR3 is CASRDRPAGNTIYF. The DNA sequence is given as TGTGCCAGCAGGGACAGGCCTGCTGGAAACACCATATATTTT.